What follows are 32 T cell receptor beta chains derived from one specimen sequenced in a study of human T cells and chemical hapten exposure. Sample time point: patch test 1, 2 weeks after DPC sensitization. This sample's treatment: therapeutic diphenylcyclopropenone sensitization with weekly scalp DPC. One entry per CDR3 protein, called by TCRdb with MiXCR from the RACE reads. The table records around 120,000 distinct CDR3 sequences, roughly an eighth of them present only once. The sequencing here drew on whole blood, taken in connection with sensitization to the hapten diphenylcyclopropenone (DPC). Receptors were obtained from a man between 18 and 35 years old with alopecia areata. Some clones in this sample may be carry-over from other donors' samples.

The chain employs TRBV10-3 and TRBJ2-2; 8 bases are a match to TRBD1. Unmatched junction bases numbered 3, after V lost 2 bases and J lost 1 base. Germline V CDR1 and CDR2: ENHRY, SYGVKD. The CDR3 is made up of 16 amino acids. The CDR3 coding sequence is TGTGCCATCAGTGAGCCTGGACAGGGGAACACCGGGGAGCTGTTTTTT. This encodes CAISEPGQGNTGELFF.

The gene calls are TRBV18 and TRBJ1-2, with 7 bases that match TRBD1. CDR3 size: 14 residues. V lost 2 bases and J lost 5; bases outside the gene matches: 5. Germline CDR1 and CDR2: KGHSH and LQKENI. CDR3 coding DNA: TGTGCCAGCTCACCAGACAGGGCGGGATATGGCTACACCTTC. Protein sequence: CASSPDRAGYGYTF. Together with reference TRBV18 and TRBJ1-2, the CDR3 gives the full variable domain: NAGVMQNPRHLVRRRGQEARLRCSPMKGHSHVYWYRQLPEEGLKFMVYLQKENIIDESGMPKERFSAEFPKEGPSILRIQQVVRGDSAAYFCASSPDRAGYGYTFGSGTRLTVV.

The CDR3 loop is CASSQGLAQETQYF. The CDR3, as DNA: TGTGCCAGCAGCCAGGGACTAGCCCAAGAGACCCAGTACTTC. V and J are TRBV12-3 or TRBV12-4 and TRBJ2-5, with 9 bases lining up with TRBD2. The CDR3 runs to 14 residues. V dropped 6 bases and J dropped 1; count of bases not matched to a gene: 3.

Only a few counts were recorded for this clonotype. The gene calls are TRBV5-1 and TRBJ1-6, with a possible D match to TRBD1 (5 bases). This CDR3 has 15 residues. V was shortened by 5 bases and J by 6 bases, with 15 bases between the two germline ends. CDR1 is SGHRS and CDR2 is YFSETQ in the germline V gene. The CDR3 region is CASRPGADVNSPLHF. DNA of the CDR3: TGCGCCAGCAGACCCGGGGCAGATGTTAATTCACCCCTCCACTTT.

V gene TRBV6-2 or TRBV6-3 combines with J gene TRBJ2-2; D possibly matches TRBD1 or TRBD2 (5 bases each). Germline-derived CDR1 and CDR2 are MNHEY and SVGEGT. Trimming pared 1 base from V and 6 bases from J, leaving 12 bases between. CDR3 length: 15 residues. The CDR3 loop is CASSYFRDPAGELFF. CDR3 DNA sequence: TGTGCCAGCAGTTACTTCCGGGACCCGGCCGGGGAGCTGTTTTTT.

The V call is TRBV20-1, the J call TRBJ1-1; D ambiguous. Germline V gene sequence: CDR1 DFQATT, CDR2 SNEGSKA (reference sequence). V was cut by 0 bases and J by 6 bases, with 14 bases left in between. There are 14 residues in the CDR3. The CDR3 here is CSARDRRSEAEAFF. CDR3 DNA: TGCAGTGCTAGAGATCGCAGGTCGGAGGCTGAAGCTTTCTTT.

This clonotype was detected a few times. The gene calls are TRBV3-1 and TRBJ2-7, with 8 bases lining up with TRBD1. Germline values: CDR1 LGHDT, CDR2 YNNKEL (reference sequence). The CDR3 runs 15 residues. The ends lost 1 base at V and 2 bases at J; junction bases unmatched: 4. The CDR3 region has the DNA TGTGCCAGCAGCCAAGCTGGGACAGGTACCTACGAGCAGTACTTC. It encodes CASSQAGTGTYEQYF.

A few counts support this clonotype. The CDR3 loop reads CASITGDITDTQYF. The CDR3 DNA sequence: TGTGCCAGCATCACTGGGGACATCACAGATACGCAGTATTTT. V and J are TRBV28 and TRBJ2-3, with TRBD1 as a possible D gene (6 bases). Germline CDR1 and CDR2: MDHEN and SYDVKM. This CDR3 is built from 14 residues. Trimming pared 7 bases from V and 2 bases from J, leaving 13 bases between.

This clonotype was counted at least ten times. CDR3 loop: CSVQRLGGYTF. Written as DNA, the CDR3 is TGCAGCGTTCAAAGGCTCGGTGGCTACACCTTC. The rearrangement joins TRBV29-1 to TRBJ1-2, with D uncertain. The CDR3 loop spans 11 amino acids. Between the trimmed V and J ends, which lost 5 bases and 7 bases, there was a span of 11 bases. CDR1 is SQVTM and CDR2 is ANQGSEA in the germline V gene.

This clonotype was observed at least ten times. The chain employs TRBV10-3 and TRBJ2-7; D is ambiguous. Germline loops: CDR1 ENHRY, CDR2 SYGVKD. Between the trimmed V and J ends, which lost 3 bases and 6 bases, there was a span of 12 bases. The CDR3 consists of 13 residues. The CDR3 is CAISDQIWGEQYF. For the CDR3, the DNA is TGTGCCATCAGTGACCAGATTTGGGGCGAGCAGTACTTC.

The genes are TRBV11-2 and TRBJ2-2; 7 bases map to TRBD1. Per the germline V gene, CDR1 is SGHAT and CDR2 is FQNNGV. Trimming took 5 bases from V and 0 from J; bases not matched to a gene: 6. The CDR3 length is 16 residues. The chain's CDR3 is CASSPRGQTNTGELFF. CDR3 coding DNA: TGTGCCAGCAGCCCAAGGGGACAGACGAACACCGGGGAGCTGTTTTTT.

This clonotype has just a few counts. The chain joins TRBV7-2 to TRBJ1-4; 7 bases match TRBD1. The CDR3 sequence is 15 residues long. The V segment lost 4 bases and the J segment 8 bases; nucleotides outside the gene matches: 10. Germline V gene lookup returns CDR1 SGHTA and CDR2 FQGNSA. CDR3 nucleotides: TGTGCCAGCAGCTGGGGACAGACCCGTAAAGAAAAACTGTTTTTT. Its translation is CASSWGQTRKEKLFF.

This clonotype was counted a few times. This rearrangement joins TRBV5-1 to TRBJ1-3; 7 bases align to TRBD1. This CDR3 has 17 amino acids. From germline, CDR1 is SGHRS and CDR2 YFSETQ. Trimming removed 1 base from V and 1 base from J; junction bases left unmatched: 8. This chain's CDR3 is CASSLSEQGFSGNTIYF. The CDR3 coding sequence is TGCGCCAGCAGCTTGTCGGAACAGGGGTTTTCTGGAAACACCATATATTTT.

This clonotype turned up a few times. The chain carries TRBV7-9 and TRBJ2-1; TRBD2 is a possible D gene (5 bases). CDR3 length: 11 residues. Germline V gives CDR1 SEHNR, CDR2 FQNEAQ (reference sequence). V was trimmed by 4 bases and J by 9 bases, leaving 7 bases between them. The CDR3 DNA sequence: TGTGCCAGCAGCTGGGCGGGTGAGCAGTTCTTC. Amino acid sequence: CASSWAGEQFF.

Of note for this clonotype: The junction departs from germline at one end; a sequencing error may be responsible. The gene calls are TRBV11-2 and TRBJ2-3; tentatively, D is TRBD1 (5 bases). The CDR3 runs 14 residues. CDR1 SGHAT and CDR2 FQNNGV come from the germline V gene. The CDR3, as DNA: TGTGCCAGCAGCCTCCGACAGAACACAGATACGCGGTATTTT. Translating it yields CASSLRQNTDTRYF. Combining the CDR3 with reference TRBV11-2 and TRBJ2-3 gives the whole variable domain EAGVAQSPRYKIIEKRQSVAFWCNPISGHATLYWYQQILGQGPKLLIQFQNNGVVDDSQLPKDRFSAERLKGVDSTLKIQPAKLEDSAVYLCASSLRQNTDTRYFGPGTRLTVL.

This clonotype was counted many times. The V gene is TRBV11-1, the J gene TRBJ1-5; no clear D gene. Germline CDR1 SGHAT, CDR2 FQDESV (reference sequence). The CDR3 has 13 residues. Between the trimmed V and J ends, which lost 3 bases and 4 bases, there was a span of 7 bases. The CDR3 is CASSFKPNQPQHF. Written as DNA, the CDR3 is TGTGCCAGCAGCTTTAAACCAAATCAGCCCCAGCATTTT.

This clonotype was detected only a few times. The gene calls are TRBV4-3 and TRBJ1-4; TRBD1 agrees at 7 bases. J lost 6 bases, V lost 5 bases, and 6 bases had no gene match. CDR1 is LGHNA and CDR2 is YSLEER in the germline V gene. The CDR3 runs to 14 residues. The CDR3 here is CASSEGQADEKLFF. Written as DNA, the CDR3 is TGCGCCAGCAGCGAAGGACAGGCGGATGAAAAACTGTTTTTT.

This clonotype was counted between two and nine times. The V call is TRBV12-3 or TRBV12-4, the J call TRBJ1-4; 7 bases match TRBD1. The CDR3 runs to 16 residues. J gave up 5 bases and V 1 base, and 7 bases lay outside the gene matches. The CDR3 here is CASSLDTGTANEKLFF. For the CDR3, the DNA is TGTGCCAGCAGTTTAGACACCGGGACAGCGAATGAAAAACTGTTTTTT.

The chain combines TRBV3-1 with TRBJ1-3; a weak D match, TRBD1 (6 bases). The length of the CDR3 is 18 residues. Germline V gives CDR1 LGHDT, CDR2 YNNKEL (reference sequence). Trimming took 0 bases from V and 1 from J, leaving 16 bases between them. The CDR3 DNA follows: TGTGCCAGCAGCCAAGAGGGATCGAGGGGGAAATCTGGAAACACCATATATTTT. It codes for CASSQEGSRGKSGNTIYF.

The V and J genes are TRBV18 and TRBJ1-4, with 8 bases aligning to TRBD1. With 3 bases clipped from V and 6 bases from J, the junction kept 9 bases outside the gene matches. The V gene's germline CDR1 is KGHSH and CDR2 LQKENI. The CDR3 length is 16 residues. The CDR3 coding sequence is TGTGCCAGCTCACCCCCCGACAGGGGAGAAGATGAAAAACTGTTTTTT. This codes for CASSPPDRGEDEKLFF. Filled out from reference TRBV18 and TRBJ1-4, the complete variable domain reads NAGVMQNPRHLVRRRGQEARLRCSPMKGHSHVYWYRQLPEEGLKFMVYLQKENIIDESGMPKERFSAEFPKEGPSILRIQQVVRGDSAAYFCASSPPDRGEDEKLFFGSGTQLSVL.

This clonotype was picked up a small number of times. The chain recombines TRBV10-3 with TRBJ2-7; weak D call: TRBD1 (6 bases). V gave up 7 bases and J gave up 4 bases, with 17 bases separating them. From germline, CDR1 is ENHRY and CDR2 SYGVKD. This CDR3 has 14 residues. The DNA for the CDR3 is TGTGCCATCAAACCCCGGCAGGGGTTTTACGAGCAGTACGTC. It specifies CAIKPRQGFYEQYV.

This clonotype was counted a few times. V usage is TRBV6-5 and J usage is TRBJ1-1; no firm D call. This CDR3 has 14 residues. Trimming stripped 0 bases from V and 1 base from J, with 6 bases between. From germline, CDR1 is MNHEY and CDR2 SVGAGI. CDR3 sequence reads: CASSYSRWNTEAFF. The DNA of the CDR3 is TGTGCCAGCAGTTACTCGAGATGGAACACTGAAGCTTTCTTT.

The chain recombines TRBV11-2 with TRBJ2-7, with a tentative D call TRBD1 (5 bases). The CDR3 extends over 14 amino acids. V shed 3 bases and J shed 3 bases, with 12 bases lying between them. Germline V gives CDR1 SGHAT, CDR2 FQNNGV. This CDR3 is CASSFLGTGYEQYF. The DNA for the CDR3 is TGTGCCAGCAGCTTCCTGGGAACAGGCTACGAGCAGTACTTC.

This clonotype has more than one count but fewer than ten. The chain combines TRBV20-1 with TRBJ2-1, with a tentative D call TRBD1 (6 bases). CDR1 is DFQATT and CDR2 is SNEGSKA in the germline V gene (reference sequence). There are 14 residues in the CDR3. Trimming shortened V by 5 bases and J by 2 bases, and 13 bases separated the two germline ends. CDR3 loop: CSAVQGLTYNEQFF. CDR3 nucleotide sequence: TGCAGTGCTGTACAGGGTCTTACCTACAATGAGCAGTTCTTC.

The rearrangement uses TRBV29-1 and TRBJ1-1; 10 bases fit TRBD1. The CDR3 spans 14 residues. The trim removed 6 bases at V and 4 bases at J, leaving 8 bases unmatched. Germline V gives CDR1 SQVTM, CDR2 ANQGSEA. CDR3 amino acids: CSVVTGGTFTEAFF. The CDR3 DNA sequence: TGCAGCGTGGTGACAGGGGGCACGTTCACTGAAGCTTTCTTT.

This clonotype occurred a few times. The V call is TRBV2, the J call TRBJ2-2; 8 bases line up with TRBD1. The CDR3 totals 14 residues. Germline V gene data show CDR1 as SNHLY and CDR2 as FYNNEI. The trim removed 7 bases at V and 3 bases at J, leaving 4 bases unmatched. The CDR3 loop reads CASNGQGDTGELFF. The CDR3 DNA follows: TGTGCCAGCAATGGACAGGGAGACACCGGGGAGCTGTTTTTT.

The gene calls are TRBV10-3 and TRBJ2-2; 7 bases agree with TRBD1. The ends lost 6 bases at V and 3 bases at J; junction bases unmatched: 7. The CDR3 consists of 15 residues. Per the germline V gene, CDR1 is ENHRY and CDR2 is SYGVKD. This CDR3 reads CAIRTTGPYTGELFF. The DNA of the CDR3 is TGTGCCATCAGAACGACAGGGCCCTACACCGGGGAGCTGTTTTTT.

This rearrangement joins TRBV2 to TRBJ2-5, with D tentatively TRBD1 (7 bases). V dropped 3 bases and J dropped 1 base, with 12 bases sitting between them. CDR1 is SNHLY, CDR2 FYNNEI, per germline. The CDR3 is made up of 15 amino acids. The CDR3 DNA sequence: TGTGCCAGCAGTGAGGAGGGACAGCCCCAAGAGACCCAGTACTTC. It specifies CASSEEGQPQETQYF.

This chain uses TRBV20-1 with TRBJ1-1; 9 bases agree with TRBD1. CDR3 length equals 16 residues. The trim removed 2 bases at V and 5 bases at J, leaving 12 bases unmatched. CDR1 is DFQATT and CDR2 is SNEGSKA in the germline V gene (reference sequence). CDR3 in DNA: TGCAGTGCTAGATCCGGGGACAGGGTGGAAGAAACTGAAGCTTTCTTT. Its translation is CSARSGDRVEETEAFF.

A single count supports this clonotype. The chain uses TRBV7-3 and TRBJ2-1, with TRBD1 matching over 9 bases. Germline CDR1 and CDR2: SGHTA and FQGTGA. The CDR3 runs to 15 residues. After removal of 5 bases from V and 4 bases from J, the junction contained 6 bases not matched to a gene. The CDR3 sequence is CASSRGGQGYNEQFF. As DNA, the CDR3 is TGTGCCAGCAGCCGTGGGGGACAGGGATACAATGAGCAGTTCTTC.

The table lists this clonotype with many counts. The rearrangement uses TRBV7-9 and TRBJ1-2, with unresolved D. The CDR3 sequence is 16 residues long. Per the germline V gene, CDR1 is SEHNR and CDR2 is FQNEAQ (reference sequence). Trimming pared 2 bases from V and 5 bases from J, leaving 18 bases between. CDR3: CASSLRVGKEGYGYTF. The CDR3 region has the DNA TGTGCCAGCAGCTTACGAGTTGGGAAGGAAGGGTATGGCTACACCTTC.

This clonotype was seen repeatedly, ten times or more. This chain connects TRBV27 to TRBJ1-2; tentatively, D is TRBD1 (6 bases). V lost 0 bases and J 5 bases, leaving 16 bases between the germline ends. Germline assignment: CDR1 MNHEY and CDR2 SMNVEV (reference sequence). This CDR3 contains 16 residues. In DNA, the CDR3 is TGTGCCAGCAGTTTATCGTCGGCAGGGGACCTATATGGCTACACCTTC. Translation: CASSLSSAGDLYGYTF.